This TCR beta chain was identified during a study of T cell repertoires in cytomegalovirus infection. Looking at the study overall: Shared public TCR beta signatures pointed to both CMV infection and a matching HLA type.

TCRdb independently ran MiXCR on the reads; one entry per CDR3 protein. The sample consists of roughly 250,000 distinct CDR3 sequences, 10% to 15% of them appearing once. This clonotype was observed at least ten times. The CDR3 is made up of 13 amino acids. Between the trimmed V and J ends, which lost 8 bases and 4 bases, there was a span of 14 bases. Germline V CDR1 and CDR2: SGHTA, FQGNSA. The chain couples TRBV7-2 to TRBJ2-5; no firm D call. The sample consisted of PBMCs. The TCR comes from a human donor in good health (CMV status not recorded). Some clones in this sample may be carry-over from other donors' samples. CDR3 DNA sequence: TGTGCCAGCGGCCAGGCTTGGGCAGAGACCCAGTACTTC. This codes for CASGQAWAETQYF. Complete variable domain (other parts from reference TRBV7-2 and TRBJ2-5): GAGVSQSPSNKVTEKGKDVELRCDPISGHTALYWYRQSLGQGLEFLIYFQGNSAPDKSGLPSDRFSAERTGGSVSTLTIQRTQQEDSAVYLCASGQAWAETQYFGPGTRLLVL.